This is a list of T cell receptor beta chains from one sample in a study of T cell responses to AZD1222 COVID-19 vaccine. The protocol was immunoSEQ multiplex PCR, while the TCRdb copy is restricted to in-frame clones and leaves out a portion. Of around 110,000 clones listed, about 88% were seen once; the top ten hold 6% to 8%. Sequencing was performed on peripheral blood, taken on day 0 of AZD1222 vaccination. Receptors originate from an adult in good health. Each CDR3 is given with its conserved first and last residue. A D gene is named only where the DNA matches it firmly. The size entry is marked missing in some rows and otherwise reads once, few, many or a size class.

>TRBJ1-2|NA|TRBV7-9|TRBD1|13
CAGGRTGEDGYTF
TGTGCCGGGGGAAGGACAGGGGAGGATGGCTACACCTTC
>TRBJ1-1|NA|TRBV2|TRBD1|14
CASDHRGENTEAFF
TGTGCCAGCGACCACAGGGGGGAGAACACTGAAGCTTTCTTT
>TRBJ2-7|NA|TRBV11-2|TRBD1|14
CASSSTGNPYEQYF
TGTGCCAGCAGCTCGACAGGGAACCCCTACGAGCAGTACTTC
>TRBJ2-7|NA|TRBV7-2|TRBD2|16
CASSLGSGGAWREQYF
TGTGCCAGCAGCTTAGGTAGCGGGGGGGCCTGGAGGGAGCAGTACTTC
>TRBJ1-6|NA|TRBV28|TRBD1|15
CASRQTGGYNSPLHF
TGTGCCAGCAGACAAACAGGGGGATATAATTCACCCCTCCACTTT
>TRBJ1-5|NA|TRBV10-2|TRBD1|17
CASSGGSTGIRNQPQHF
TGCGCCAGCAGTGGGGGATCGACAGGGATCCGCAATCAGCCCCAGCATTTT
>TRBJ1-5|NA|TRBV6-1|NA|15
CASSRGGNSNQPQHF
TGTGCCAGCAGTAGGGGGGGGAATAGCAATCAGCCCCAGCATTTT
>TRBJ2-3|NA|TRBV7-8|TRBD2|18
CASSLVLAGGKSTDTQYF
TGTGCCAGCAGCTTAGTTCTAGCGGGGGGGAAGAGCACAGATACGCAGTATTTT
>TRBJ1-2|NA|TRBV24-1|NA|12
CATSPGEGGYTF
TGTGCCACCAGTCCCGGCGAAGGTGGCTACACCTTC
>TRBJ2-1|NA|TRBV10-3|TRBD2|14
CAISGLAGRNEQFF
TGTGCCATCAGTGGACTAGCGGGTCGGAATGAGCAGTTCTTC
>TRBJ1-5|NA|TRBV28|NA|15
CASRSAWGSVQPQHF
TGTGCCAGCCGTTCGGCCTGGGGGTCTGTCCAGCCCCAGCATTTT
>TRBJ2-5|NA|TRBV7-7|TRBD1|16
CASSPAGTGDQETQYF
TGTGCCAGCAGCCCTGCCGGGACAGGGGACCAAGAGACCCAGTACTTC
>TRBJ1-5|NA|TRBV7-2|NA|15
CASSIGVREAQPQHF
TGTGCCAGCAGTATAGGCGTTCGGGAAGCTCAGCCCCAGCATTTT
>TRBJ2-2|NA|TRBV9|NA|12
CASSVTTGELFF
TGTGCCAGCAGCGTAACTACCGGGGAGCTGTTTTTT
>TRBJ2-7|NA|TRBV28|TRBD2|16
CASSFGMVAGFLEQYF
TGTGCCAGCAGTTTCGGTATGGTAGCGGGGTTTCTGGAGCAGTACTTC
>TRBJ2-3|NA|TRBV6-5|NA|15
CASSKPGRATDTQYF
TGTGCCAGCAGCAAACCGGGACGAGCTACAGATACGCAGTATTTT
>TRBJ2-7|NA|TRBV27|NA|14
CASSFATGRREQYF
TGTGCCAGCAGTTTTGCAACAGGGAGGCGAGAGCAGTACTTC
>TRBJ1-5|once|TRBV15|NA|13
CATSSSWNQPQHF
TGTGCCACCAGCAGTTCGTGGAATCAGCCCCAGCATTTT
>TRBJ1-4|NA|TRBV15|NA|15
CATSSLAGLGGKLFF
TGTGCCACCAGCAGCCTAGCTGGACTGGGGGGAAAACTGTTTTTT
>TRBJ2-7|NA|TRBV6-1|TRBD1|17
CASSELPPGQGTYEQYF
TGTGCCAGCAGTGAACTACCCCCGGGACAGGGGACCTACGAGCAGTACTTC
>TRBJ1-5|NA|TRBV20-1|TRBD1|14
CSASQGASNQPQHF
TGCAGTGCTAGTCAGGGGGCTAGCAATCAGCCCCAGCATTTT